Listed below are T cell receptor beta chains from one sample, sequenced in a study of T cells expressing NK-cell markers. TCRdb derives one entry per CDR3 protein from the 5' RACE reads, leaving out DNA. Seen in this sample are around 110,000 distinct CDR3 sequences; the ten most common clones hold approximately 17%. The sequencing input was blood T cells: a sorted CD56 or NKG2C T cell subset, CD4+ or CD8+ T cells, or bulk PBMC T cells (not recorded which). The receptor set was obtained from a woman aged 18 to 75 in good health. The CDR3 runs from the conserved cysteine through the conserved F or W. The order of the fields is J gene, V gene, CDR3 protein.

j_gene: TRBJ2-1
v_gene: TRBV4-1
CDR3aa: CASSKLGTSGIGEQFF

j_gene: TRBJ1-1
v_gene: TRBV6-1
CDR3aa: CASSPQRGSGTEAFF

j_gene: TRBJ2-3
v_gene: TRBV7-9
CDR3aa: CASSRLQASSTDTQYF

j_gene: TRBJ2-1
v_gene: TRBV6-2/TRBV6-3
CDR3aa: CASSYNQGVAAEGAYNEQFF

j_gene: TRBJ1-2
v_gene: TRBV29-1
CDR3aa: CSVVDATGGVGYGYTF

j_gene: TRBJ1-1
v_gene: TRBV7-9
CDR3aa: CASSVGGLTEAFF

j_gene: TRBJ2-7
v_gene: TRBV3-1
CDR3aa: CASSQGREENEQYF

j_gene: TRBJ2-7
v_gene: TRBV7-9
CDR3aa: CASSFSVNEQYF

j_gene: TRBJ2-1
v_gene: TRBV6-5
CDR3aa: CASSYGSDRFIHEQFF

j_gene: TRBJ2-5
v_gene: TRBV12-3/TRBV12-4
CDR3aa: CASRADTEETQYF

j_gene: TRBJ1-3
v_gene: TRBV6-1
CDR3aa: CASREPRRVGNTIYF

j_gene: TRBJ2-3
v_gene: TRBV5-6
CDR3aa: CASSLPDRFYTDTQYF

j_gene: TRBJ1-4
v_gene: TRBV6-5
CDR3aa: CASSRRTGTGESNEKLFF

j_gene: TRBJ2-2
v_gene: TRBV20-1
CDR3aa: CSASLFSGGGTGELFF

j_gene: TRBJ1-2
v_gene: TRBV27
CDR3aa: CASSLGFAYGYTF

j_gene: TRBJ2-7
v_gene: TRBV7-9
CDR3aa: CASSLAGFPYEQYF

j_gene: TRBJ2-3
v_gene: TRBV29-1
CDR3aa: CSSIVWDRDPDTQYF

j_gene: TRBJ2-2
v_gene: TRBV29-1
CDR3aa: CSAFLAGDYTGELFF

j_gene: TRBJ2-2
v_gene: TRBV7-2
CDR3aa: CASSLWLASNTGELFF

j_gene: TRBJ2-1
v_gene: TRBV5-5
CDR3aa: CASGGDYNEQFF

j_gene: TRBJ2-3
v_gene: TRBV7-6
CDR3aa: CASSLNPSTDTQYF

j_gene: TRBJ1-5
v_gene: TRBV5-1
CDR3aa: CASSLEGHSNQPQHF

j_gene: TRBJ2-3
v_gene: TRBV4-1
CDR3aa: CATSAVDTQYF

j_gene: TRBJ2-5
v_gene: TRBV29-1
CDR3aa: CSVVSLAGIGETQYF

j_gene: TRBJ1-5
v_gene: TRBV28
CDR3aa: CASSSRTAGGNQPQHF

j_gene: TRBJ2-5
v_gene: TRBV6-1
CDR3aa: CASSRLAGAGWETQYF

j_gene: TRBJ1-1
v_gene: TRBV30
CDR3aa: CAWTVMAGRTEAFF